The 19 T cell receptor beta chains given below trace back to one sample, sequenced in a study of low-dose radiotherapy and immunotherapy resistance in tumors. TRAV- and TRBV-specific primers, spanning alpha and beta chains, primed first-strand cDNA. A constant-region primer paired with the V-primer adapter amplified TCRs over around 18 PCR cycles. TCRdb fed the reads into MiXCR, producing one record per CDR3 protein. The data hold more than 70,000 distinct CDR3 sequences, with roughly 20% observed a single time. The time point was: after trial treatment. Treatment reported: LDRT plus nivolumab, ipilimumab, low-dose cyclophosphamide and aspirin (RACIN trial). The sequencing used PBMCs, collected after low-dose radiotherapy plus immunotherapy. The receptors stem from a female donor with ovarian cancer.

This clonotype has at least ten counts. This chain joins TRBV7-9 and TRBJ1-2; 7 positions match TRBD1. The trim removed 1 base at V and 7 bases at J, leaving 9 bases unmatched. The length of the CDR3 is 15 residues. The germline V gene encodes CDR1 SEHNR and CDR2 FQNEAQ (reference sequence). Written as DNA, the CDR3 is TGTGCCAGCAGCTTAGAAGGAGGGGGCAAAGGTGGCTACACCTTC. This gives the protein CASSLEGGGKGGYTF.

A note on this clonotype: A much larger clone differs by one base, so this may be a read error. V is TRBV29-1 and J is TRBJ2-7; 7 bases are a match to TRBD2. The CDR3 extends over 14 amino acids. The V and J ends lost 2 bases and 7 bases, in that order; junction bases with no gene match: 11. Germline CDR1 SQVTM, CDR2 ANQGSEA. CDR3 residues: CSVESLGAGYEQYF. CDR3 coding DNA: TGCAGCGTTGAAAGCCTAGGAGCGGGGTATGAGCAGTACTTC.

This clonotype came up many times. V usage is TRBV5-1 and J usage is TRBJ2-1; 16 bases are shared with TRBD2. There are 18 residues in the CDR3. The V gene end was trimmed by 4 bases and the J gene end by 7 bases; junction bases not matched to a gene: 11. In germline, CDR1 is SGHRS, CDR2 YFSETQ. The CDR3 DNA follows: TGCGCCAGCAGCGCGGGGACTAGCGGGAGGGCCGTTTGGAATGAGCAGTTCTTC. It yields the protein CASSAGTSGRAVWNEQFF. The full variable domain, with the rest looked up from reference TRBV5-1 and TRBJ2-1, is KAGVTQTPRYLIKTRGQQVTLSCSPISGHRSVSWYQQTPGQGLQFLFEYFSETQRNKGNFPGRFSGRQFSNSRSEMNVSTLELGDSALYLCASSAGTSGRAVWNEQFFGPGTRLTVL.

Ten or more counts support this clonotype. V gene TRBV4-1 combines with J gene TRBJ2-1; no reliable D call. CDR1 is MGHRA, CDR2 YSYEKL, per germline. V shed 1 base and J shed 11 bases, with 12 bases lying between them. The CDR3 is made up of 13 amino acids. The CDR3 reads CASSQGAALKQFF. The CDR3 DNA reads TGCGCCAGCAGCCAAGGCGCAGCTCTGAAGCAGTTCTTC.

As regards this clonotype: This probably arose from a read error, given a far larger clone one base away. Written as DNA, the CDR3 is TGTGCCAGCAGCTTAGACGACCTTCTCTACGAGCAGTTCTTC. This gives the protein CASSLDDLLYEQFF. The V and J genes are TRBV11-1 and TRBJ2-1; D unresolved. The CDR3 consists of 14 residues. V gave up 1 base and J gave up 10 bases, with 14 bases separating them. Germline CDR1 SGHAT, CDR2 FQDESV (reference sequence).

There are many counts of this clonotype. The gene calls are TRBV28 and TRBJ1-1, with TRBD1 identical over 9 bases. This CDR3 has 14 residues. Germline V lookup: CDR1 MDHEN, CDR2 SYDVKM. V trimming: 5 bases; J trimming: 4 bases; junction bases outside the gene matches: 5. The CDR3 protein is CASSTDRGSTEAFF. In DNA, the CDR3 is TGTGCCAGCAGTACGGACAGGGGCTCCACTGAAGCTTTCTTT.

This clonotype was detected many times. The chain recombines TRBV4-2 with TRBJ1-2; a possible D gene is TRBD1 (6 bases). CDR3 size: 15 residues. Trimming cost V 4 bases and J 6 bases, with 18 bases left between them. Germline-derived CDR1 and CDR2 are LGHNA and YNFKEQ. As DNA, the CDR3 is TGTGCCAGCAGCCCCATAGACAGGACGGCCGATGGCTACACCTTC. It translates to CASSPIDRTADGYTF.

This clonotype appeared many times. The J gene is TRBJ2-2, the V gene TRBV5-4; TRBD2 matches at 7 bases. J was trimmed by 3 bases and V by 0 bases; bases with no gene match: 5. The CDR3 consists of 16 residues. Germline V gene sequence: CDR1 SGHNT, CDR2 YYREEE (reference sequence). The DNA of the CDR3 is TGTGCCAGCAGCTTGGGTGGCGGGAGTTACACCGGGGAGCTGTTTTTT. Its translation: CASSLGGGSYTGELFF.

This chain links TRBV5-1 with TRBJ2-3; the match to TRBD2 covers 7 bases. CDR1 is SGHRS and CDR2 is YFSETQ in the germline V gene. This CDR3 contains 16 residues. Trimming at V came to 0 bases and at J to 1 base, leaving 5 bases not matched to a gene. For the CDR3, the DNA is TGCGCCAGCAGCTTGGATGGCGGGAGTGGCACAGATACGCAGTATTTT. It encodes CASSLDGGSGTDTQYF.

This clonotype was recorded at least ten times. The gene calls are TRBV2 and TRBJ1-5; tentatively, D is TRBD1 (6 bases). V was trimmed by 0 bases and J by 6 bases, leaving 18 bases between them. CDR1 is SNHLY, CDR2 FYNNEI, per germline. The CDR3 is 17 amino acids. CDR3 sequence: CASSEAFNGGWGQPQHF. CDR3 bases: TGTGCCAGCAGTGAAGCTTTTAACGGGGGCTGGGGTCAGCCCCAGCATTTT.

DNA of the CDR3: TGTGCCAGCAGCCCTTCAACCCCCAGGAACACTGAAGCTTTCTTT. Translating it yields CASSPSTPRNTEAFF. This chain links TRBV3-1 with TRBJ1-1; D is undetermined. Trimming took off 4 bases at V and 1 base at J, with 13 bases between the two ends. Germline lookup yields CDR1 LGHDT and CDR2 YNNKEL (reference sequence). This CDR3 has 15 residues.

This clonotype was counted at least ten times. The chain uses TRBV15 and TRBJ2-1; 10 bases are shared with TRBD2. The CDR3 extends over 16 amino acids. Germline V lookup: CDR1 LNHNV, CDR2 YYDKDF (reference sequence). Trimming at V came to 5 bases and at J to 5 bases, leaving 9 bases not matched to a gene. For the CDR3, the DNA is TGTGCCACCAGCCGCTACACTAGCGGGAACGACAATGAGCAGTTCTTC. This gives the protein CATSRYTSGNDNEQFF.

The rearrangement joins TRBV29-1 to TRBJ2-4; perhaps TRBD2 as D (5 bases). CDR3 length equals 13 residues. V was pared by 2 bases and J by 6 bases, with 11 bases between. Germline V lookup: CDR1 SQVTM, CDR2 ANQGSEA. DNA of the CDR3: TGCAGCGTTGAATTGGAGGTCGGAAACATTCAGTACTTC. It encodes CSVELEVGNIQYF.

Many counts were recorded for this clonotype. This chain links TRBV4-3 with TRBJ2-1; 8 nucleotides align to TRBD2. The CDR3 is 18 residues long. Germline V gene sequence: CDR1 LGHNA, CDR2 YSLEER. After removal of 1 base from V and 0 bases from J, the junction contained 8 bases not matched to a gene. DNA for the CDR3: TGCGCCAGCAGCCAAGTCATCACTAGCGGCAGCTCCTACAATGAGCAGTTCTTC. As protein: CASSQVITSGSSYNEQFF.

A few counts support this clonotype. The chain links TRBV11-3 to TRBJ2-3; D unresolved. This CDR3 has 14 amino acids. Germline V gene sequence: CDR1 SGHNT, CDR2 YENEEA. Trimming removed 5 bases from V and 4 bases from J, with 13 bases in between. CDR3 in amino acids: CASSGRMGADTQYF. The CDR3 DNA reads as TGTGCCAGCAGCGGCCGTATGGGTGCAGATACGCAGTATTTT.

This clonotype was recorded many times. This chain uses TRBV14 with TRBJ2-1; D is possibly TRBD1 or TRBD2 (8 bases each). In germline, CDR1 is SGHDN, CDR2 FVKESK. This CDR3 has 17 residues. V lost 4 bases and J lost 0, with 16 bases in between. Here the CDR3 DNA reads TGTGCCAGCAGCCCCCGGACAGGGACTAGCTCCTACAATGAGCAGTTCTTC. This gives the protein CASSPRTGTSSYNEQFF.

This clonotype was counted many times. This chain connects TRBV29-1 to TRBJ2-3; no definite D call. Germline CDR1 and CDR2: SQVTM and ANQGSEA. The CDR3 has 11 amino acids. The ends were cut back, 7 bases at V and 5 bases at J, with 10 bases in the middle. DNA for the CDR3: TGCAGCGGCCAGACTGGAGATACGCAGTATTTT. The encoded protein is CSGQTGDTQYF.

This clonotype was observed many times. The chain combines TRBV6-5 with TRBJ2-7, with D possibly TRBD2 on 5 matching bases. V lost 5 bases and J lost 2, with 13 bases in between. CDR3 length: 14 amino acids. Germline V gene lookup returns CDR1 MNHEY and CDR2 SVGAGI. The CDR3 loop reads CASSAGTVTYEQYF. DNA for the CDR3: TGTGCCAGCAGTGCGGGTACGGTGACCTACGAGCAGTACTTC.

This clonotype showed up many times. The rearrangement joins TRBV10-2 to TRBJ2-1, with D unresolved. Trimming took 1 base from V and 5 from J, leaving 18 bases between them. The CDR3 has 17 amino acids. Germline values: CDR1 WSHSY, CDR2 SAAADI. This CDR3 reads CASSEYLDSLGHNEQFF. CDR3 bases: TGCGCCAGCAGTGAGTACCTAGATTCCCTGGGCCACAATGAGCAGTTCTTC.